This T cell receptor beta chain was observed in a study of human T cells and chemical hapten exposure. TCRdb passed the RACE reads through MiXCR, listing each CDR3 protein once. The sample consists of 110,000 to 150,000 distinct CDR3 sequences, over 9.5% of them appearing once. Time point indicated: patch test 2, 6 weeks after DPC sensitization. Treatment of the sample: therapeutic diphenylcyclopropenone sensitization with weekly scalp DPC. Study-wide findings and caveats: In comparison with controls, expanded TCRs gave rise to a significantly larger number of large CDR3 similarity clusters. With DPC sensitization, TCRs exceeding 1 in 1000 frequency showed no change.

CDR1 and CDR2 (germline): MGHDK, SYGVNS. The V and J ends lost 6 bases and 5 bases respectively, with 7 bases between them. The CDR3 extends over 11 amino acids. In its sample, this clonotype was seen a few times. Antigen unknown. The sample consisted of whole blood, taken in connection with sensitization to the hapten diphenylcyclopropenone (DPC). V is TRBV25-1 and J is TRBJ1-1; the D is unclear. The sequence came from a woman in her fifties or sixties with alopecia areata. Some clones in this sample may be carry-over from other donors' samples. In DNA, the CDR3 is TGTGCCAGCAGCTCGGTGACTGAAGCTTTCTTT. Residues: CASSSVTEAFF.